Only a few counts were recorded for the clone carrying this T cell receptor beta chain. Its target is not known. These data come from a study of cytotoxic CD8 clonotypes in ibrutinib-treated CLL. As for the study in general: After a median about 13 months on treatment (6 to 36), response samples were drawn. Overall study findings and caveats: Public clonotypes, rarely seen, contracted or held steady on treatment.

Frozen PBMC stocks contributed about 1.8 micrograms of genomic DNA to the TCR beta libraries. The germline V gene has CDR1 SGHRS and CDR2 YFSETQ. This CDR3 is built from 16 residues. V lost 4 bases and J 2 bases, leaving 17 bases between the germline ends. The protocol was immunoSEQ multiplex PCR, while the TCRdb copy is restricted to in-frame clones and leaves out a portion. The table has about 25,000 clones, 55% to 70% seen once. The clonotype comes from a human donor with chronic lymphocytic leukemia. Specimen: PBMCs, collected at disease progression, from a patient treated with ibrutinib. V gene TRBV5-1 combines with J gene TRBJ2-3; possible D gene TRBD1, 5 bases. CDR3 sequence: CASSPFAQGHTDTQYF. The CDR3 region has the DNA TGCGCCAGCAGCCCATTTGCTCAGGGTCACACAGATACGCAGTATTTT. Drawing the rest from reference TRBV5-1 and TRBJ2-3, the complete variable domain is KAGVTQTPRYLIKTRGQQVTLSCSPISGHRSVSWYQQTPGQGLQFLFEYFSETQRNKGNFPGRFSGRQFSNSRSEMNVSTLELGDSALYLCASSPFAQGHTDTQYFGPGTRLTVL.